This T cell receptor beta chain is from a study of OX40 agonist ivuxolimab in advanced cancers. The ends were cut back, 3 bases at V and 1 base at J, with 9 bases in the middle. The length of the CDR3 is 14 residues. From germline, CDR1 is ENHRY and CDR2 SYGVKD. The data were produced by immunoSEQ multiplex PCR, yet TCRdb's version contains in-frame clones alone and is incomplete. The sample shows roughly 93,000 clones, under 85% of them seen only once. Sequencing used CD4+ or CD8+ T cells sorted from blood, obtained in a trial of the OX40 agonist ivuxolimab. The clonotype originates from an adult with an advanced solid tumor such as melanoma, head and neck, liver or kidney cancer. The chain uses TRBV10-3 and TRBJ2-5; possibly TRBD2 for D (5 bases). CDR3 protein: CAISENGGQETQYF. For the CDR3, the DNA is TGTGCCATCAGTGAAAATGGAGGCCAAGAGACCCAGTACTTC.